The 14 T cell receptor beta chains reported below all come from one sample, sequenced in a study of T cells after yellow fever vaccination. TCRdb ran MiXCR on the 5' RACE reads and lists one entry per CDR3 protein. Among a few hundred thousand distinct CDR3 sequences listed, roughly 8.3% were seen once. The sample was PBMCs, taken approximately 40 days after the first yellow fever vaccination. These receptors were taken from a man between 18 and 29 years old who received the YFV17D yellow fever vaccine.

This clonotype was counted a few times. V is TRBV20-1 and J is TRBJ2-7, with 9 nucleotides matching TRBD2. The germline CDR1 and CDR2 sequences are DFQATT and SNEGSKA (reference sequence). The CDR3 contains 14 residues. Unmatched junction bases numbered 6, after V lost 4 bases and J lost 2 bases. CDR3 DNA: TGCAGTGCTAAGAGCGGGGGGACCACCTACGAGCAGTACTTC. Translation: CSAKSGGTTYEQYF.

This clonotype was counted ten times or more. For the CDR3, the DNA is TGTGCCAGCAGCGGCGGGGGGGGAGGCACAGATACGCAGTATTTT. This gives the protein CASSGGGGGTDTQYF. The chain carries TRBV9 and TRBJ2-3; 9 bases match TRBD2. V trimming: 3 bases; J trimming: 1 base; junction bases outside the gene matches: 3. Germline V gene sequence: CDR1 SGDLS, CDR2 YYNGEE. This CDR3 spans 15 amino acids. Looking up the rest from reference TRBV9 and TRBJ2-3 gives the full variable domain: DSGVTQTPKHLITATGQRVTLRCSPRSGDLSVYWYQQSLDQGLQFLIQYYNGEERAKGNILERFSAQQFPDLHSELNLSSLELGDSALYFCASSGGGGGTDTQYFGPGTRLTVL.

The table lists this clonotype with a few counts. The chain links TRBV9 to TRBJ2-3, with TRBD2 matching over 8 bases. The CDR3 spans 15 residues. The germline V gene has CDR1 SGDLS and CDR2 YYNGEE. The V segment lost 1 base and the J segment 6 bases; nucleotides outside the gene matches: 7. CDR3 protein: CASSVIAGSIDTQYF. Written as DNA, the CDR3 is TGTGCCAGCAGCGTAATAGCGGGGAGCATTGATACGCAGTATTTT.

This CDR3 reads CASSSRDRVHYNEQFF. The CDR3 DNA reads as TGTGCCAGCAGCTCCCGGGACAGGGTCCACTACAATGAGCAGTTCTTC. The chain combines TRBV3-1 with TRBJ2-1; 9 nucleotides line up with TRBD1. The CDR3 runs to 16 residues. The junction had 8 bases not matched to a gene; V was cut back by 5 bases and J by 3 bases. Germline V gene data show CDR1 as LGHDT and CDR2 as YNNKEL (reference sequence).

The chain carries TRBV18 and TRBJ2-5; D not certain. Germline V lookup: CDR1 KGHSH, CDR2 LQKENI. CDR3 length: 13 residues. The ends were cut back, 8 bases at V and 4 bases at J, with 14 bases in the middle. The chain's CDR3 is CASARSGRETQYF. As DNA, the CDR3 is TGTGCCAGCGCAAGGTCCGGGCGAGAGACCCAGTACTTC.

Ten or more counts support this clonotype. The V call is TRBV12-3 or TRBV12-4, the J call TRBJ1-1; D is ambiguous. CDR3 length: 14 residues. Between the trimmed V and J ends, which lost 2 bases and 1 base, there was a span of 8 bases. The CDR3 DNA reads TGTGCCAGCAGTTTATTTGAGGCGAACACTGAAGCTTTCTTT. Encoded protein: CASSLFEANTEAFF.

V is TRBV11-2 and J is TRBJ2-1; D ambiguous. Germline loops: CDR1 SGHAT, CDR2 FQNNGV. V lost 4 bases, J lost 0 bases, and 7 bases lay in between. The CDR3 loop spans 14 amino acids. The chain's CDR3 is CASSSEPSYNEQFF. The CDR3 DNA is TGTGCCAGCAGCTCGGAACCCTCCTACAATGAGCAGTTCTTC.

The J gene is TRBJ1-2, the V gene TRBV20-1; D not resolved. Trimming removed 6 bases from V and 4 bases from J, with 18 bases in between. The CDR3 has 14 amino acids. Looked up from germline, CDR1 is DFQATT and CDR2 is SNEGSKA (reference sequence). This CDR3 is CSATVGSGGYGYTF. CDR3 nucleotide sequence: TGCAGTGCCACAGTGGGGTCTGGAGGCTATGGCTACACCTTC.

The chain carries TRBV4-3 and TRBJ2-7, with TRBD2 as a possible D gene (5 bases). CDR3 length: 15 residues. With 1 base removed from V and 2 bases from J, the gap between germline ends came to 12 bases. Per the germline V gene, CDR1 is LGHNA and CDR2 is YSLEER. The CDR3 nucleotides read TGCGCCAGCAGCCAAGGTTATACCGGGACCTACGAGCAGTACTTC. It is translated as CASSQGYTGTYEQYF.

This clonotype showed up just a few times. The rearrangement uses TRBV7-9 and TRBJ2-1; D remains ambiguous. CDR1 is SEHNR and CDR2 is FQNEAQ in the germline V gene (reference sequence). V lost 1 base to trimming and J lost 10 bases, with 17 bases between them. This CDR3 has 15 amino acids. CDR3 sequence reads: CASSLVSLDPPEQFF. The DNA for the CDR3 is TGTGCCAGCAGCTTAGTTTCGCTAGATCCCCCAGAGCAGTTCTTC.

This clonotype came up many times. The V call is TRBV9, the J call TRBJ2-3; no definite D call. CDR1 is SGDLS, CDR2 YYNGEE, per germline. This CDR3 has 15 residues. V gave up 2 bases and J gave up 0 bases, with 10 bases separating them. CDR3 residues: CASSVGPLSTDTQYF. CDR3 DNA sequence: TGTGCCAGCAGCGTCGGTCCCCTTAGCACAGATACGCAGTATTTT.

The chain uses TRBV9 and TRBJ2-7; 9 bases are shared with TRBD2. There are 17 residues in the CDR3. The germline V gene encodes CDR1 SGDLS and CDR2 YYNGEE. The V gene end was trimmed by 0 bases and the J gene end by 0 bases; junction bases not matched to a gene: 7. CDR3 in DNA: TGTGCCAGCAGCGTAGGTCTTAGCGGGGGCCTCTCCTACGAGCAGTACTTC. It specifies CASSVGLSGGLSYEQYF.

CDR3 sequence reads: CSARRSRGGSTDTQYF. DNA of the CDR3: TGCAGTGCTAGACGGAGCCGCGGGGGGTCTACAGATACGCAGTATTTT. This chain uses TRBV20-1 with TRBJ2-3; 8 positions match TRBD2. The CDR3 extends over 16 amino acids. J gave up 3 bases and V 2 bases, and 10 bases lay outside the gene matches. The germline CDR1 and CDR2 sequences are DFQATT and SNEGSKA (reference sequence).

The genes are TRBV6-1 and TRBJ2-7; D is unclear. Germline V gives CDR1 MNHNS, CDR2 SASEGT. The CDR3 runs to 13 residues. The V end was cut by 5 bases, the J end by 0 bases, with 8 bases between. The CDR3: CASSPGYSYEQYF. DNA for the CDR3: TGTGCCAGCAGTCCAGGATACTCCTACGAGCAGTACTTC.